This TCR beta chain was identified in a study of blood T cell repertoires in COVID-19. As for the study in general: Sites across the United States, Italy and Spain contributed samples from acute and convalescent COVID-19. Sources were T cells, B-cell-depleted T cells, or PBMCs; the material itself was cDNA or gDNA.

Methods used by the authors: Nucleated cell number was recorded as an estimate derived from reference gene primer amplification. Sequencing used immunoSEQ multiplex PCR; TCRdb keeps in-frame clones, though not all of them. For V, J and clone size, that table is used; D and trimming come from the DNA. This sample has tens of thousands of clones; under 95% occur once, and the top ten carry roughly 1.5%. This clone was counted a single time. Germline V gene lookup returns CDR1 SNHLY and CDR2 FYNNEI. This CDR3 has 15 amino acids. J gave up 4 bases and V 10 bases, and 13 bases lay outside the gene matches.

The source is a human donor in a cohort sampled during active COVID-19. V and J are TRBV2 and TRBJ2-3; 8 bases are shared with TRBD2. The source material was peripheral blood. Here the CDR3 DNA reads TGTGCCACCCGAAGGAGTAGCGGGATTGCAGATACGCAGTATTTT. As protein: CATRRSSGIADTQYF. The whole variable domain, remainder taken from reference TRBV2 and TRBJ2-3, is EPEVTQTPSHQVTQMGQEVILRCVPISNHLYFYWYRQILGQKVEFLVSFYNNEISEKSEIFDDQFSVERPDGSNFTLKIRSTKLEDSAMYFCATRRSSGIADTQYFGPGTRLTVL.